This T cell receptor (beta chain) was retrieved from a study of T-cell memory formation after mild COVID-19. Study as a whole: The two donors had largely donor-specific TCR clusters.

Only a few counts were recorded for this clonotype. Its antigen is not identified. MiXCR, applied by TCRdb to the 5' RACE reads, yields one record per CDR3 protein. The sample contains 410,000 or so distinct CDR3 sequences, around 22% of which appear only once. After removal of 2 bases from V and 0 bases from J, the junction contained 6 bases not matched to a gene. Germline V gene data show CDR1 as SGDLS and CDR2 as YYNGEE. This CDR3 region has 17 residues. Whole-study findings and limits: A second wave expanding day 15 to 37 was CD4+-biased; contracting clones were balanced. CD8+ contracting clones occupied EMRA, while CD4+ ones occupied mainly CM and EM.

This TCR derives from an adult woman who had mild COVID-19 (a few samples of this study predate the infection). Cell type and time point are not known. This chain joins TRBV9 and TRBJ2-1; 9 nucleotides agree with TRBD2. Sequencing input: PBMCs or a T cell subset sorted from them (not recorded which). The CDR3 sequence: CASSVGLADSSYNEQFF. Written as DNA, the CDR3 is TGTGCCAGCAGCGTGGGACTAGCTGACAGCTCCTACAATGAGCAGTTCTTC.